This TCR beta chain was identified during a study of vaccination and CD4 T cells after COVID-19. The wider study: Overlapping spike peptides of SARS-CoV-2, HCoV-NL63, HCoV-OC43 and HCoV-229E stimulated the cells.

With the Oncomine TCR Beta short-read assay, DNA from cultured CD4+ T cells was sequenced. MiXCR was run by TCRdb on the PCR reads, yielding one entry per CDR3 protein. The sample holds more than 15,000 distinct CDR3 sequences, approximately 48% seen once. The CDR3 runs 12 residues. CDR1 MNHNS and CDR2 SASEGT come from the germline V gene. J was trimmed by 11 bases and V by 6 bases; bases with no gene match: 7. Treatment: roughly ten-day PBMC culture with coronavirus spike peptide pools or control peptides (ViraFEST assay). Notes on this clonotype: Its target is not known.

This TCR was sampled from a human donor with COVID-19. The chain is built from TRBV6-1 and TRBJ2-7; 10 bases align to TRBD1. Specimen: cultured CD4+ T cells from blood. The CDR3 DNA follows: TGTGCCAGCAGCTCACAGACAGGGGGCAAGTACTTC. Encoded protein: CASSSQTGGKYF.